The T cell receptor beta chain described here comes from a study of blood T cell repertoires in COVID-19. Looking at the study overall: Acute and convalescent COVID-19 specimens originated in the United States, Italy and Spain.

CDR1 and CDR2 (germline): MDHEN, SYDVKM. V gave up 6 bases and J gave up 2 bases, with 16 bases separating them. This CDR3 has 15 residues. Assay used: immunoSEQ multiplex PCR; TCRdb lists only in-frame clones, some missing. The profile shows 360,000 or so clones, roughly 90% of them singletons. The chain links TRBV28 to TRBJ2-5, with a tentative D call TRBD1 (6 bases). Specimen: PBMCs or T cells enriched from blood (not recorded which). The receptor's source is a woman aged 25 to 39 who had been exposed to COVID-19. CDR3 amino acids: CASSEQGQRQETQYF. DNA for the CDR3: TGTGCCAGCAGCGAGCAGGGACAAAGGCAAGAGACCCAGTACTTC.